The subject of this entry is one T cell receptor (beta chain). The data derive from a study of Ad26.COV2.S vaccination and SARS-CoV-2 variants. Treatment here: roughly 18 received Ad26.COV2.S at low or high dose, single or two shots; 5 received placebo; per-sample allocation not given. It was on day 63 after the first vaccine or placebo injection that samples were taken. The assay was immunoSEQ multiplex PCR, and TCRdb's table has in-frame clones only and misses some. The data show around 370,000 clones, 70% to 90% seen once. The receptor's source is a person between 18 and 60 years old who received the Ad26.COV2.S COVID-19 vaccine or a placebo. Sequences were derived from peripheral blood, sampled in a trial of Ad26.COV2.S vaccine versus placebo.

This CDR3 is CASSPEAGVGPLHF. Here the CDR3 DNA reads TGTGCCAGCTCACCAGAGGCGGGGGTCGGGCCCCTCCACTTT. The J gene is TRBJ1-6, the V gene TRBV18, with D perhaps matching TRBD1 (5 bases). V was cut by 2 bases and J by 13 bases, with 15 bases left in between. The CDR3 has 14 residues. Germline values: CDR1 KGHSH, CDR2 LQKENI. Full variable domain (remainder filled in from reference TRBV18 and TRBJ1-6): NAGVMQNPRHLVRRRGQEARLRCSPMKGHSHVYWYRQLPEEGLKFMVYLQKENIIDESGMPKERFSAEFPKEGPSILRIQQVVRGDSAAYFCASSPEAGVGPLHFGNGTRLTVT.